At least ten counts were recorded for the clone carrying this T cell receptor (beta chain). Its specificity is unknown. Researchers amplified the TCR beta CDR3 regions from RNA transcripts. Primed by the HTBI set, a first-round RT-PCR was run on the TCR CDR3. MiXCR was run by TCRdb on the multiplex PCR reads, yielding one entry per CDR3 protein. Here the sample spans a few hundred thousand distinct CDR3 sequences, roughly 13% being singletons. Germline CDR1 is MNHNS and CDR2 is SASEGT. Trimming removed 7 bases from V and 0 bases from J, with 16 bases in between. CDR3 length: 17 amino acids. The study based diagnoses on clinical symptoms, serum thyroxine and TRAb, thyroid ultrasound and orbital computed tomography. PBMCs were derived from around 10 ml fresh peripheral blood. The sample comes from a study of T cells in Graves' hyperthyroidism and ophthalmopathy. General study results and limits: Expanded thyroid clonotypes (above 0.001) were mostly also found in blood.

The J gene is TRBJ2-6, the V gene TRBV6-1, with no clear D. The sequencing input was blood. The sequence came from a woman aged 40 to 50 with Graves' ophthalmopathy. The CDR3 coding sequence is TGTGCCAGCACCCCCCGAGTGAGGAGCTCTGGGGCCAACGTCCTGACTTTC. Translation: CASTPRVRSSGANVLTF.